This entry is about one TCR beta chain. The antigen remains undetermined. The authors loaded around 190 ng DNA, approximately 30,000 T cell genomes, into sorted-subset replicate PCRs. TCRdb keeps only in-frame clones here, not all; method: immunoSEQ multiplex PCR. The data show about 2 million clones, with over 85% seen just once and more than 0.1% held by the top ten. This record belongs to a study of shared clonotypes between healthy human individuals. Study-level findings and limits: The authors sampled blood alone, and tissue repertoires likely differ.

Germline trimming cut 2 bases from V and 7 bases from J; bases unmatched to any gene: 9. The CDR3 consists of 16 residues. In germline, CDR1 is LGHNA, CDR2 YSLEER. This receptor was identified in a man aged 18-30 years in good health. The sample comprised naive CD4+ T cells sorted from blood. This sample's subset: CD45RA+ positively selected. V usage is TRBV4-3 and J usage is TRBJ2-3, with TRBD2 matching 10 bases. CDR3 in DNA: TGCGCCAGCAGCCAACTAGCGGGAGCGTTTGGGAATACGCAGTATTTT. It specifies CASSQLAGAFGNTQYF.